Each of the 27 T cell receptor beta chains below was sequenced from the same sample in a study of control samples from healthy donors and cancer patients. Repertoires were generated with immunoSEQ multiplex PCR, while TCRdb's copy carries only in-frame clones and drops some. The profile covers approximately 65,000 clones, with roughly 90% appearing a single time and about 19% taken by the ten largest. Specimen: PBMCs. The receptors stem from a man aged 55 to 70 with lung cancer.

This clone was detected once. The chain joins TRBV9 to TRBJ1-2, with D possibly TRBD1 on 5 matching bases. There are 15 residues in the CDR3. CDR1 and CDR2 from the germline V gene are SGDLS and YYNGEE. V lost 3 bases to trimming and J lost 3 bases, with 15 bases between them. The CDR3 nucleotides read TGTGCCAGCAGCGCGGGGACGGCTGACGACTATGGCTACACCTTC. Protein product: CASSAGTADDYGYTF.

This chain connects TRBV7-2 to TRBJ2-5; D unresolved. Germline CDR1 is SGHTA and CDR2 is FQGNSA. The V end was cut by 3 bases, the J end by 4 bases, with 12 bases between. This CDR3 contains 14 residues. The CDR3 DNA reads TGTGCCAGCAGCTTCAACCCTGGGGTAGAGACCCAGTACTTC. It is translated as CASSFNPGVETQYF. Looking up the rest from reference TRBV7-2 and TRBJ2-5 gives the full variable domain: GAGVSQSPSNKVTEKGKDVELRCDPISGHTALYWYRQSLGQGLEFLIYFQGNSAPDKSGLPSDRFSAERTGGSVSTLTIQRTQQEDSAVYLCASSFNPGVETQYFGPGTRLLVL.

The chain couples TRBV5-1 to TRBJ2-5; 11 bases map to TRBD1. The germline gives CDR1 SGHRS, CDR2 YFSETQ. The junction had 3 bases not matched to a gene; V was cut back by 2 bases and J by 0 bases. This CDR3 has 16 amino acids. CDR3 DNA sequence: TGCGCCAGCAGCTTAGGACAGGGGGCCTACCAAGAGACCCAGTACTTC. Amino acid sequence: CASSLGQGAYQETQYF.

The chain's CDR3 is CASSTGQGLDYGYTF. The CDR3 DNA reads TGTGCCAGCAGCACGGGACAGGGTCTCGACTATGGCTACACCTTC. V is TRBV7-9 and J is TRBJ1-2; 9 bases line up with TRBD1. Germline CDR1 reads SEHNR; CDR2 reads FQNEAQ (reference sequence). The CDR3 is 15 amino acids. The J segment lost 3 bases and the V segment lost 5 bases, leaving 7 bases of the junction unmatched.

CDR3 amino acids: CASSPVSVTGTGNTIYF. The CDR3 DNA sequence: TGTGCCAGCTCACCGGTCAGTGTTACGGGTACTGGAAACACCATATATTTT. J is TRBJ1-3 and V is TRBV18; D gene uncertain. Trimming cost V 3 bases and J 2 bases, with 17 bases left between them. This CDR3 contains 17 residues. The germline gives CDR1 KGHSH, CDR2 LQKENI.

V is TRBV5-1 and J is TRBJ1-1; the D is unclear. The CDR3 spans 14 residues. The V end was cut by 4 bases, the J end by 1 base, with 11 bases between. From germline, CDR1 is SGHRS and CDR2 YFSETQ. The CDR3: CASSVVSANTEAFF. Written as DNA, the CDR3 is TGCGCCAGCAGCGTCGTAAGCGCGAACACTGAAGCTTTCTTT.

This rearrangement joins TRBV10-3 to TRBJ1-2; unclear D gene. The CDR3 spans 14 residues. The ends were cut back, 0 bases at V and 4 bases at J, with 9 bases in the middle. Germline CDR1 is ENHRY and CDR2 is SYGVKD. This CDR3 reads CAISESKEIYGYTF. The CDR3 region has the DNA TGTGCCATCAGTGAGTCGAAAGAAATCTATGGCTACACCTTC.

The genes are TRBV5-1 and TRBJ2-2; possible D gene TRBD1, 6 bases. The CDR3 spans 16 residues. V lost 4 bases, J lost 0 bases, and 13 bases lay in between. Per germline, CDR1 SGHRS and CDR2 YFSETQ. The DNA of the CDR3 is TGCGCCAGCAGCCCCCAGGGGAGCCCGAACACCGGGGAGCTGTTTTTT. The encoded protein is CASSPQGSPNTGELFF.

This chain connects TRBV5-1 to TRBJ2-1; D remains unclear. The CDR3 totals 17 residues. Germline V gene lookup returns CDR1 SGHRS and CDR2 YFSETQ. Trimming cost V 4 bases and J 8 bases, with 25 bases left between them. The CDR3 sequence is CASSLKPPALSSHEQFF. The CDR3 DNA sequence: TGCGCCAGCAGCCTTAAACCCCCGGCACTTTCCTCACATGAGCAGTTCTTC.

V and J are TRBV4-1 and TRBJ1-3; D remains ambiguous. With 4 bases removed from V and 0 bases from J, the gap between germline ends came to 7 bases. Germline V gene sequence: CDR1 MGHRA, CDR2 YSYEKL. The CDR3 covers 14 residues. CDR3: CASSPGGSGNTIYF. The CDR3 DNA is TGCGCCAGCAGCCCTGGAGGCTCTGGAAACACCATATATTTT.

The chain recombines TRBV6-1 with TRBJ1-6; D is perhaps TRBD1 (6 bases). Trimming took off 1 base at V and 10 bases at J, with 14 bases between the two ends. CDR1 is MNHNS and CDR2 is SASEGT in the germline V gene. The CDR3 contains 15 residues. The CDR3 reads CASSEVRDIASPLHF. In nucleotides, the CDR3 is TGTGCCAGCAGTGAAGTAAGGGACATAGCATCACCCCTCCACTTT.

This chain uses TRBV18 with TRBJ2-5; 8 bases are shared with TRBD1. CDR3 length equals 13 residues. V was clipped by 3 bases and J by 9 bases; unmatched bases: 6. Looked up from germline, CDR1 is KGHSH and CDR2 is LQKENI. CDR3 sequence: CASSPTSQGAQYF. In DNA form, the CDR3 reads TGTGCCAGCTCACCCACATCACAGGGGGCCCAGTACTTC. Complete variable domain (other parts from reference TRBV18 and TRBJ2-5): NAGVMQNPRHLVRRRGQEARLRCSPMKGHSHVYWYRQLPEEGLKFMVYLQKENIIDESGMPKERFSAEFPKEGPSILRIQQVVRGDSAAYFCASSPTSQGAQYFGPGTRLLVL.

The V and J genes are TRBV6-5 and TRBJ1-2; no reliable D call. The CDR3 consists of 13 residues. Germline loops: CDR1 MNHEY, CDR2 SVGAGI. V was trimmed by 5 bases and J by 3 bases, leaving 10 bases between them. The DNA of the CDR3 is TGTGCCAGCAGTCTTTCGTTTGACTATGGCTACACCTTC. Protein sequence: CASSLSFDYGYTF.

This chain links TRBV20-1 with TRBJ2-7; D gene uncertain. The V gene lost 3 bases and the J gene lost 5 bases, with 14 bases spanning the gap. Germline V gives CDR1 DFQATT, CDR2 SNEGSKA (reference sequence). This CDR3 contains 13 residues. CDR3: CSASNPELDEQYF. The CDR3 region has the DNA TGCAGTGCTAGTAACCCCGAACTCGACGAGCAGTACTTC.

The chain uses TRBV30 and TRBJ1-1, with D unclear. The CDR3 has 12 residues. Trimming left V 0 bases short and J 5 bases short, with 7 bases between. Germline lookup yields CDR1 GTSNPN and CDR2 SVGIG (reference sequence). The CDR3 protein is CAWSVLVTEAFF. The CDR3 bases are TGTGCCTGGAGTGTATTAGTAACTGAAGCTTTCTTT.

This clone was seen a few times. The chain links TRBV6-1 to TRBJ2-7; perhaps D is TRBD1 or TRBD2 (5 bases each). The CDR3 extends over 15 amino acids. V shed 2 bases and J shed 6 bases, with 17 bases lying between them. Germline V gene sequence: CDR1 MNHNS, CDR2 SASEGT. The CDR3 sequence is CASSEMGQGGREQYV. The CDR3 coding sequence is TGTGCCAGCAGTGAAATGGGGCAGGGCGGGCGCGAGCAGTACGTC.

This chain links TRBV24-1 with TRBJ2-3; D is possibly TRBD1 (6 bases). Germline V CDR1 and CDR2: KGHDR, SFDVKD. The CDR3 has 13 residues. V was clipped by 7 bases and J by 2 bases, with 9 bases between them. CDR3 amino acids: CATSQGPTDTQYF. The CDR3 region has the DNA TGTGCCACCAGCCAGGGGCCCACAGATACGCAGTATTTT.

The chain recombines TRBV4-1 with TRBJ2-7; maybe TRBD1 (6 bases). Trimming took 0 bases from V and 4 from J, leaving 19 bases between them. The CDR3 length is 17 residues. The V gene's germline CDR1 is MGHRA and CDR2 YSYEKL. CDR3 DNA: TGCGCCAGCAGCCAAGAAAGGGACACCGGTACGTTGTACGAGCAGTACTTC. Translated, it gives CASSQERDTGTLYEQYF.

In DNA, the CDR3 is TGTGCCAGCAGTCTACAGGGGCAAATCTATGGCTACACCTTC. This codes for CASSLQGQIYGYTF. The chain couples TRBV28 to TRBJ1-2, with 7 nucleotides matching TRBD1. The CDR3 is 14 residues long. The V gene end was trimmed by 5 bases and the J gene end by 4 bases; junction bases not matched to a gene: 7. The V gene's germline CDR1 is MDHEN and CDR2 SYDVKM.

The gene calls are TRBV5-8 and TRBJ1-4, with TRBD1 matching over 9 bases. This CDR3 comprises 16 residues. J lost 0 bases, V lost 3 bases, and 3 bases had no gene match. The germline CDR1 and CDR2 sequences are SGHTS and YDEGEE. CDR3 bases: TGTGCCAGCAGCTATGGACAGGGGCCAACTAATGAAAAACTGTTTTTT. The encoded protein is CASSYGQGPTNEKLFF.

The rearrangement links TRBV29-1 to TRBJ1-3; a possible D gene is TRBD1 (5 bases). CDR3 length: 14 amino acids. V was trimmed by 7 bases and J by 0 bases, leaving 13 bases between them. Germline CDR1 and CDR2: SQVTM and ANQGSEA. In nucleotides, the CDR3 is TGCAGCGCTTATTTGGACATCTCTGGAAACACCATATATTTT. Translation gives CSAYLDISGNTIYF.

V usage is TRBV4-1 and J usage is TRBJ1-2; D remains unclear. Germline assignment: CDR1 MGHRA and CDR2 YSYEKL. The length of the CDR3 is 15 residues. Between the trimmed V and J ends, which lost 4 bases and 0 bases, there was a span of 12 bases. CDR3 DNA sequence: TGCGCCAGCAGCCCAGTAGGCGGGGCTAACTATGGCTACACCTTC. As protein: CASSPVGGANYGYTF.

V usage is TRBV24-1 and J usage is TRBJ1-5, with D tentatively TRBD1 (6 bases). This CDR3 region has 14 residues. With 3 bases removed from V and 3 bases from J, the gap between germline ends came to 8 bases. Germline CDR1 and CDR2: KGHDR and SFDVKD. In nucleotides, the CDR3 is TGTGCCACCAGTGATGACAGGAACAATCAGCCCCAGCATTTT. This gives the protein CATSDDRNNQPQHF.

The rearrangement uses TRBV5-1 and TRBJ2-1, with TRBD2 identical over 10 bases. Losses at the gene ends were 4 bases for V and 3 bases for J; bases not matched to a gene: 7. Germline V gene data show CDR1 as SGHRS and CDR2 as YFSETQ. The CDR3 length is 16 residues. The CDR3 sequence is CASSMSSGGHYNEQFF. The DNA for the CDR3 is TGCGCCAGCAGCATGTCTAGCGGGGGACACTACAATGAGCAGTTCTTC.

V gene TRBV7-3 combines with J gene TRBJ2-5; 9 bases match TRBD2. The trim removed 2 bases at V and 2 bases at J, leaving 0 bases unmatched. This CDR3 contains 14 residues. In germline, CDR1 is SGHTA, CDR2 FQGTGA. Here the CDR3 reads CASSLAGGQETQYF. The CDR3 DNA reads as TGTGCCAGCAGCTTAGCGGGGGGGCAAGAGACCCAGTACTTC.

The CDR3 DNA follows: TGTGCCAGCACCCCGGGGAGCTACACCGGGGAGCTGTTTTTT. Translation gives CASTPGSYTGELFF. The gene calls are TRBV11-3 and TRBJ2-2, with a possible D match to TRBD2 (5 bases). The germline V gene encodes CDR1 SGHNT and CDR2 YENEEA. The CDR3 is 14 residues long. Trimming stripped 7 bases from V and 3 bases from J, with 12 bases between.

Only a few counts were recorded for this clone. The chain employs TRBV5-1 and TRBJ1-1; the D is unclear. The V gene's germline CDR1 is SGHRS and CDR2 YFSETQ. Trimming left V 0 bases short and J 2 bases short, with 8 bases between. The CDR3 spans 14 residues. The CDR3 loop reads CASSLGSFNTEAFF. DNA of the CDR3: TGCGCCAGCAGCTTGGGAAGTTTTAACACTGAAGCTTTCTTT.